Below, 5 T cell receptor beta chains from the same sample are listed, as sequenced in a study of CD8 T cells in ankylosing spondylitis. TCRdb independently ran MiXCR on the 5' RACE reads; one entry per CDR3 protein. The table records 250,000 to 350,000 distinct CDR3 sequences, about a fifth of them present only once. Sequencing was performed on blood, either unsorted or a sorted T cell fraction (not recorded which). The receptors come from a female donor with ankylosing spondylitis or in good health (not recorded which).

V usage is TRBV5-1 and J usage is TRBJ2-7; a possible D gene is TRBD1 (6 bases). Trimming removed 4 bases at V and 4 bases at J, with 15 bases between. The CDR3 has 14 amino acids. Germline V gives CDR1 SGHRS, CDR2 YFSETQ. In nucleotides, the CDR3 is TGCGCCAGCAGCCAGGACAGTCTCCATTACGAGCAGTACTTC. Its protein product is CASSQDSLHYEQYF.

This clonotype was counted between two and nine times. The chain uses TRBV20-1 and TRBJ2-7, with D perhaps matching TRBD2 (5 bases). CDR3 length equals 15 residues. Trimming took off 6 bases at V and 4 bases at J, with 22 bases between the two ends. CDR1 and CDR2 from the germline V gene are DFQATT and SNEGSKA (reference sequence). The CDR3 DNA follows: TGCAGTGCCCCCTCCGCGGACTCCCCTACTTACGAGCAGTACTTC. It is translated as CSAPSADSPTYEQYF.

The chain couples TRBV20-1 to TRBJ2-6; D remains ambiguous. V lost 4 bases to trimming and J lost 2 bases, with 3 bases between them. Germline V gene lookup returns CDR1 DFQATT and CDR2 SNEGSKA (reference sequence). The CDR3 loop spans 12 amino acids. The CDR3 region is CSANPGANVLTF. For the CDR3, the DNA is TGCAGTGCTAATCCTGGGGCCAACGTCCTGACTTTC.

The chain links TRBV7-2 to TRBJ2-7, with D unresolved. With 2 bases removed from V and 2 bases from J, the gap between germline ends came to 10 bases. This CDR3 is built from 14 residues. Per germline, CDR1 SGHTA and CDR2 FQGNSA. The CDR3 is CASSLSYGAYEQYF. The CDR3 nucleotides read TGTGCCAGCAGCTTAAGTTACGGAGCCTACGAGCAGTACTTC.

This clonotype was observed a single time. This rearrangement joins TRBV27 to TRBJ2-7; 7 bases align to TRBD2. The ends lost 5 bases at V and 6 bases at J; junction bases unmatched: 13. Looked up from germline, CDR1 is MNHEY and CDR2 is SMNVEV (reference sequence). The CDR3 runs to 15 residues. The CDR3 bases are TGTGCCAGCAGTCCCCGGAGGGGCGGGAGCTCCGAGCAGTACTTC. Encoded protein: CASSPRRGGSSEQYF.